This T cell receptor beta chain was recovered during a study of response to subunit inactivated influenza vaccine. Regarding the study as a whole: It was the authors' suggestion that each seasonal influenza vaccination recruits few new T cells.

In its sample, this clonotype was seen a few times. The antigen remains unidentified. One entry per CDR3 protein results from TCRdb running MiXCR on the RT-PCR reads. The data hold some 850,000 distinct CDR3 sequences, with around a sixth observed a single time. This CDR3 has 17 residues. Germline V gives CDR1 SGHTA, CDR2 FQGNSA. Trimming removed 4 bases from V and 3 bases from J, with 19 bases in between. The sample here was PBMCs from blood, taken around 5 days after vaccination. The TCR originated in a man over 45 who received an inactivated influenza vaccine. The chain couples TRBV7-2 to TRBJ2-1, with a weak D call TRBD1 (7 bases). The CDR3 loop reads CASSSPRGRGLYNEQFF. The CDR3 DNA reads TGTGCCAGCAGCTCTCCGAGGGGGCGGGGTCTCTACAATGAGCAGTTCTTC.